This T cell receptor beta chain was identified during a study of CD8 T cells in Susac syndrome. The CDR3 has 14 residues. CDR1 is SGDLS and CDR2 is YYNGEE in the germline V gene. Trimming cost V 3 bases and J 9 bases; bases outside gene matches: 5. Reverse transcription of about 0.45 to 1 ug RNA was performed with random hexamers. MiXCR, applied by TCRdb to the immunoSEQ multiplex PCR reads, yields one record per CDR3 protein. Of 250,000 to 300,000 distinct CDR3 sequences in the sample, 75% to 90% are singletons; the top ten hold around 0.2%. Sequencing was carried out using CD8+ T cells from PBMCs. The rearrangement joins TRBV9 to TRBJ1-6, with 8 nucleotides matching TRBD1. The receptor was derived from a human donor with multiple sclerosis. The CDR3 DNA sequence: TGTGCCAGCAGCGATGAGACAGGGGTTTCACCCCTCCACTTT. Amino acids: CASSDETGVSPLHF.